The clone carrying this T cell receptor beta chain was seen repeatedly, ten times or more. The antigen is not known. This specimen belongs to a study of T cells in Graves' hyperthyroidism and ophthalmopathy. Study context: Peripheral blood specimens were obtained at initial diagnosis, prior to any treatment. Study outcomes and limitations: The model anticipated ophthalmopathy a median about six months pre-onset.

The CDR3 is 14 residues long. From germline, CDR1 is DFQATT and CDR2 SNEGSKA (reference sequence). Trimming left V 3 bases short and J 0 bases short, with 11 bases between. It was RNA transcripts that yielded the amplified TCR beta CDR3 regions. The study used the HTBI primer set for a first-round RT-PCR of the TCR CDR3. Using its own MiXCR run on the multiplex PCR reads, TCRdb lists one record per CDR3 protein. Here the sample spans around 580,000 distinct CDR3 sequences, around 15% being singletons. What was sequenced was blood. The V call is TRBV20-1, the J call TRBJ1-1; D perhaps matches TRBD1 (5 bases). This TCR was sampled from a woman younger than 30 with Graves' hyperthyroidism. CDR3 residues: CSARRGWVNTEAFF. In DNA form, the CDR3 reads TGCAGTGCTAGGAGGGGTTGGGTGAACACTGAAGCTTTCTTT.